The T cell receptor beta chain under discussion was sequenced for a study of T cell responses to AZD1222 COVID-19 vaccine. Details on this clone: What it binds is not known. Other DNA sequences in this specimen translate into the identical CDR3.

The germline V gene encodes CDR1 MNHEY and CDR2 SVGAGI. V lost 6 bases to trimming and J lost 1 base, with 7 bases between them. The CDR3 contains 13 residues. Whole-study results and caveats: Donors skewed white British and female; clonal diversity was possibly underestimated. Baseline serostatus was positive in only a handful of AZD1222 recipients.

Method: immunoSEQ multiplex PCR; TCRdb's copy keeps in-frame clones and lacks some. The data hold 72,000 or so clones, with roughly nine tenths observed a single time. The chain recombines TRBV6-5 with TRBJ1-5; tentatively, D is TRBD1 (5 bases). The TCR was taken from an adult who received the AZD1222 COVID-19 vaccine. This specimen was peripheral blood, taken 28 days after the second AZD1222 dose. The CDR3 sequence: CASSWGSNQPQHF. The CDR3 DNA is TGTGCCAGCAGCTGGGGGAGCAATCAGCCCCAGCATTTT.